These 23 T cell receptor beta chains were all obtained from the same sample, sequenced in a study of blood T cell repertoires in COVID-19 (TCRdb year 2020). Libraries were made using the immunoSEQ multiplex PCR assay. In its TCRdb copy, this immuneACCESS table keeps in-frame sequences only and misses some clones. Where compared with another copy, unresolved V genes explain less than half of these, and the others have no known cause. The sample table contains 450,000 or so clones; only one count was recorded for about 91% of them. The biggest ten clones account for around 0.95% of the sample. Sequenced material: peripheral blood. The receptors originated from a man between 18 and 35 years old with COVID-19, enrolled during active disease.

This sequence joins TRBV27 and TRBJ1-6; possibly TRBD1 for D (5 bases). The CDR3 contains 20 residues. The V gene's germline CDR1 is MNHEY and CDR2 SMNVEV (reference sequence). V lost 4 bases and J lost 3, with 25 bases in between. For the CDR3, the DNA is TGTGCCAGCAGTTCCCGATGGACATTTCGGCCAGCTCTCTATAATTCACCCCTCCACTTT. The encoded protein is CASSSRWTFRPALYNSPLHF.

This chain uses TRBV5-1 with TRBJ2-7; 7 bases are a match to TRBD1. The CDR3 length is 12 residues. With V trimmed by 4 bases and J by 4 bases, 2 bases remained unmatched. Germline-derived CDR1 and CDR2 are SGHRS and YFSETQ. CDR3 nucleotides: TGCGCCAGCAGCCCGGGACAGTACGAGCAGTACTTC. Translated, it gives CASSPGQYEQYF.

This clone was recorded many times. CDR3 sequence reads: CASTPLTGTTDTQYF. CDR3 nucleotides: TGTGCCAGCACCCCGCTCACGGGTACTACAGATACGCAGTATTTT. This chain uses TRBV2 with TRBJ2-3, with D hard to call. CDR1 and CDR2 (germline): SNHLY, FYNNEI. This CDR3 region has 15 residues. The V end was cut by 7 bases, the J end by 3 bases, with 17 bases between.

In regard to this clone: This same CDR3 is encoded by further DNA sequences in the sample. J is TRBJ2-7 and V is TRBV7-8; TRBD2 matches 7 bases. V lost 5 bases, J lost 3 bases, and 7 bases stayed unmatched. The CDR3 covers 14 residues. Per germline, CDR1 SGHVS and CDR2 FQNEAQ. CDR3 in DNA: TGTGCCAGCAGCCCCCCCGGCGGGAGCTACGAGCAGTACTTC. It yields the protein CASSPPGGSYEQYF.

About this clone: Since a much larger clone is just one base distant, this may be a read error. This rearrangement joins TRBV5-4 to TRBJ1-2; TRBD1 aligns across 9 bases. Germline V CDR1 and CDR2: SGHNT, YYREEE (reference sequence). This CDR3 has 13 amino acids. With 4 bases clipped from V and 8 bases from J, the junction kept 6 bases outside the gene matches. For the CDR3, the DNA is TGTGCCAGCAGCCTAACAGGGGGCGGAGGCTACACCTTC. It encodes CASSLTGGGGYTF.

The chain has TRBV6-5 and TRBJ2-1; TRBD1 agrees at 9 bases. CDR1 is MNHEY and CDR2 is SVGAGI in the germline V gene. CDR3 length: 14 residues. With V trimmed by 6 bases and J by 9 bases, 9 bases remained unmatched. The CDR3 loop is CASRDRGGHSEQFF. Here the CDR3 DNA reads TGTGCCAGCAGGGACAGGGGAGGACATAGTGAGCAGTTCTTC.

The rearrangement uses TRBV15 and TRBJ1-1, with D possibly matching TRBD1 (6 bases). Per germline, CDR1 LNHNV and CDR2 YYDKDF (reference sequence). The CDR3 has 18 residues. The ends were cut back, 6 bases at V and 1 base at J, with 24 bases in the middle. CDR3 sequence: CATRFGGGFSLGNTEAFF. The CDR3 coding sequence is TGTGCCACCAGATTCGGGGGGGGCTTTTCTCTGGGGAACACTGAAGCTTTCTTT.

The rearrangement joins TRBV15 to TRBJ1-2; 7 bases match TRBD1. The trim removed 5 bases at V and 2 bases at J, leaving 2 bases unmatched. Germline V gene sequence: CDR1 LNHNV, CDR2 YYDKDF (reference sequence). The CDR3 extends over 13 amino acids. CDR3 loop: CATSLTGNYGYTF. DNA of the CDR3: TGTGCCACCAGCCTGACAGGGAACTATGGCTACACCTTC. The full variable domain, with the rest looked up from reference TRBV15 and TRBJ1-2, is DAMVIQNPRYQVTQFGKPVTLSCSQTLNHNVMYWYQQKSSQAPKLLFHYYDKDFNNEADTPDNFQSRRPNTSFCFLDIRSPGLGDTAMYLCATSLTGNYGYTFGSGTRLTVV.

The chain combines TRBV2 with TRBJ2-7; D is perhaps TRBD1 (6 bases). The CDR3 totals 14 residues. Germline assignment: CDR1 SNHLY and CDR2 FYNNEI. Trimming removed 3 bases from V and 3 bases from J, with 12 bases in between. The CDR3 region is CASSDTGHFYEQYF. The CDR3, as DNA: TGTGCCAGCAGTGACACGGGACACTTCTACGAGCAGTACTTC.

This sequence joins TRBV7-9 and TRBJ2-1; D is possibly TRBD2 (5 bases). This CDR3 region has 15 residues. Trimming stripped 10 bases from V and 9 bases from J, with 25 bases between. Germline values: CDR1 SEHNR, CDR2 FQNEAQ (reference sequence). CDR3 bases: TGTGCCATCAAGGTCGAGCGGTCCTTGGCGGGTGAGCAGTTCTTC. It encodes CAIKVERSLAGEQFF.

The gene calls are TRBV29-1 and TRBJ2-2; D is perhaps TRBD2 (5 bases). The germline gives CDR1 SQVTM, CDR2 ANQGSEA. Trimming cost V 5 bases and J 3 bases, with 13 bases left between them. This CDR3 has 14 residues. CDR3: CSVRAGRDTGELFF. Here the CDR3 DNA reads TGCAGCGTTCGGGCGGGCCGAGACACCGGGGAGCTGTTTTTT.

The J gene is TRBJ2-3, the V gene TRBV14; 9 bases fit TRBD1. V shed 3 bases, J shed 4 bases, and the junction held 5 bases outside the gene matches. The V gene's germline CDR1 is SGHDN and CDR2 FVKESK. The CDR3 is 15 amino acids. CDR3 residues: CASSHPGQGADTQYF. Here the CDR3 DNA reads TGTGCCAGCAGCCACCCGGGACAGGGTGCAGATACGCAGTATTTT.

This clone turned up a few times. The V call is TRBV5-1, the J call TRBJ2-2; 9 nucleotides align to TRBD1. CDR3 length: 15 amino acids. V shed 3 bases, J shed 3 bases, and the junction held 3 bases outside the gene matches. Germline values: CDR1 SGHRS, CDR2 YFSETQ. DNA of the CDR3: TGCGCCAGCAGCTATGGGACAGGGCACACCGGGGAGCTGTTTTTT. Translated, it gives CASSYGTGHTGELFF.

The CDR3 is CASSLEVLPSEQFF. The CDR3 coding sequence is TGCGCCAGCAGCTTGGAAGTGCTGCCTAGTGAGCAGTTCTTC. The chain uses TRBV5-1 and TRBJ2-1; no clear D. Germline CDR1 and CDR2: SGHRS and YFSETQ. The V and J ends lost 0 bases and 9 bases respectively, with 13 bases between them. The CDR3 spans 14 residues.

J is TRBJ2-1 and V is TRBV30; TRBD2 matches 7 bases. The germline V gene encodes CDR1 GTSNPN and CDR2 SVGIG (reference sequence). Trimming cost V 4 bases and J 7 bases; bases outside gene matches: 7. There are 13 residues in the CDR3. CDR3 DNA: TGTGCCTGGACCCAGTGGGGGGGGAATGAGCAGTTCTTC. This translates into CAWTQWGGNEQFF.

The chain recombines TRBV29-1 with TRBJ2-1; D remains ambiguous. Trimming removed 4 bases from V and 5 bases from J, with 6 bases in between. Germline CDR1 is SQVTM and CDR2 is ANQGSEA. This CDR3 contains 11 residues. CDR3 residues: CSVADNNEQFF. CDR3 in DNA: TGCAGCGTTGCCGACAACAATGAGCAGTTCTTC.

The chain has TRBV29-1 and TRBJ2-1; TRBD2 agrees at 10 bases. The CDR3 runs to 15 residues. Germline values: CDR1 SQVTM, CDR2 ANQGSEA. V shed 6 bases, J shed 7 bases, and the junction held 12 bases outside the gene matches. The CDR3 protein is CSVGGTSDSVNEQFF. DNA of the CDR3: TGCAGCGTGGGGGGGACTAGCGATTCCGTGAATGAGCAGTTCTTC.

The chain links TRBV7-9 to TRBJ1-1, with 10 bases fitting TRBD1. CDR1 and CDR2 from the germline V gene are SEHNR and FQNEAQ (reference sequence). This CDR3 is built from 16 residues. V trimming: 3 bases; J trimming: 1 base; junction bases outside the gene matches: 5. The CDR3 reads CASSFPTGGRNTEAFF. For the CDR3, the DNA is TGTGCCAGCAGCTTCCCGACAGGGGGCAGGAACACTGAAGCTTTCTTT.

Only one count was recorded for this clone. The rearrangement joins TRBV6-5 to TRBJ2-7; D might be TRBD2 (7 bases). CDR1 and CDR2 from the germline V gene are MNHEY and SVGAGI. There are 16 residues in the CDR3. Trimming took off 4 bases at V and 3 bases at J, with 19 bases between the two ends. The CDR3 reads CASSSTGWEGRYEQYF. The CDR3 coding sequence is TGTGCCAGCAGTTCAACAGGGTGGGAGGGACGCTACGAGCAGTACTTC.

This chain uses TRBV19 with TRBJ2-1; 12 bases fit TRBD2. CDR3 length equals 15 residues. The V gene's germline CDR1 is LNHDA and CDR2 SQIVND (reference sequence). With V trimmed by 10 bases and J by 0 bases, 4 bases remained unmatched. The CDR3 sequence is CATSLAGGSYNEQFF. The DNA for the CDR3 is TGTGCCACCTCACTAGCGGGGGGCTCCTACAATGAGCAGTTCTTC.

This chain uses TRBV3-1 (or the pseudogene TRBV3-2) with TRBJ2-7, with 11 bases lining up with TRBD2. V was pared by 5 bases and J by 0 bases, with 6 bases of the junction left unmatched. This CDR3 has 16 amino acids. CDR1 is LGHDT and CDR2 is YNNKEL in the germline V gene (reference sequence). The CDR3 loop is CASSSLAGGSSYEQYF. The CDR3 bases are TGTGCCAGCAGCTCCCTAGCGGGAGGAAGCTCCTACGAGCAGTACTTC.

The rearrangement links TRBV6-5 to TRBJ1-2, with D uncertain. This CDR3 is built from 14 residues. Per the germline V gene, CDR1 is MNHEY and CDR2 is SVGAGI. V shed 6 bases and J shed 6 bases, with 17 bases lying between them. The CDR3 sequence is CASRGSTGSNGYTF. The CDR3 coding sequence is TGTGCCAGCAGGGGATCGACGGGGTCAAATGGCTACACCTTC.

This sequence joins TRBV5-6 and TRBJ2-5, with 8 positions matching TRBD1. This CDR3 has 13 residues. The germline V gene has CDR1 SGHDT and CDR2 YYEEEE. Trimming took 5 bases from V and 8 from J; bases not matched to a gene: 8. CDR3 sequence reads: CASSPWTGSTQYF. The CDR3 region has the DNA TGTGCCAGCAGTCCATGGACAGGGTCAACCCAGTACTTC.